The 6 T cell receptor beta chains below come from one sample, sequenced in a study of blood T cell repertoires in COVID-19. The data were produced by immunoSEQ multiplex PCR, yet TCRdb's version contains in-frame clones alone and is incomplete. The sample records more than 150,000 clones, about 80% being singletons. The sample consisted of PBMCs or T cells enriched from blood (not recorded which). The origin of the receptors is a man in his sixties who had been exposed to COVID-19.

The V call is TRBV7-3, the J call TRBJ1-2; 9 bases align to TRBD1. The CDR3 has 15 amino acids. After removal of 3 bases from V and 2 bases from J, the junction contained 4 bases not matched to a gene. The germline gives CDR1 SGHTA, CDR2 FQGTGA. CDR3 residues: CASSFGTGKNYGYTF. For the CDR3, the DNA is TGTGCCAGCAGCTTCGGGACAGGGAAGAACTATGGCTACACCTTC. The complete variable domain, with remaining parts taken from reference TRBV7-3 and TRBJ1-2, reads GAGVSQTPSNKVTEKGKYVELRCDPISGHTALYWYRQSLGQGPEFLIYFQGTGAADDSGLPNDRFFAVRPEGSVSTLKIQRTERGDSAVYLCASSFGTGKNYGYTFGSGTRLTVV.

The V gene is TRBV30, the J gene TRBJ2-4, with 9 bases matching TRBD2. CDR1 is GTSNPN, CDR2 SVGIG, per germline (reference sequence). Germline trimming cut 3 bases from V and 9 bases from J; bases unmatched to any gene: 9. This CDR3 region has 14 residues. The CDR3: CAWSALAGGLIQYF. CDR3 coding DNA: TGTGCCTGGAGCGCACTAGCGGGCGGACTCATTCAGTACTTC.

This chain connects TRBV7-2 to TRBJ2-3; D possibly corresponds to TRBD1 (7 bases). Trimming shortened V by 5 bases and J by 0 bases, and 15 bases separated the two germline ends. The CDR3 is made up of 16 amino acids. CDR1 and CDR2 (germline): SGHTA, FQGNSA. The CDR3 nucleotides are TGTGCCAGCAGCCCAGGGGGGCGGAGTAGCACAGATACGCAGTATTTT. Its protein is CASSPGGRSSTDTQYF.

The rearrangement joins TRBV5-1 to TRBJ2-3; tentative D call: TRBD1 (6 bases). CDR1 and CDR2 from the germline V gene are SGHRS and YFSETQ. The CDR3 covers 16 residues. V was trimmed by 4 bases and J by 2 bases, leaving 17 bases between them. Here the CDR3 reads CASSQGLGWATDTQYF. The CDR3 region has the DNA TGCGCCAGCAGCCAGGGGTTAGGGTGGGCCACAGATACGCAGTATTTT.

The chain combines TRBV18 with TRBJ2-5; TRBD1 agrees at 11 bases. V lost 1 base, J lost 4 bases, and 5 bases stayed unmatched. CDR3 length: 16 residues. CDR1 and CDR2 (germline): KGHSH, LQKENI. In DNA form, the CDR3 reads TGTGCCAGCTCACCACTGGGACAGGGGGTCGGAGAGACCCAGTACTTC. It encodes CASSPLGQGVGETQYF.

CDR3 sequence: CSAWGTGTIDEQFF. The CDR3 nucleotides are TGCAGCGCCTGGGGGACAGGGACGATAGATGAGCAGTTCTTC. The chain carries TRBV29-1 and TRBJ2-1, with 9 bases lining up with TRBD1. Looked up from germline, CDR1 is SQVTM and CDR2 is ANQGSEA. J lost 8 bases, V lost 7 bases, and 12 bases had no gene match. CDR3 length: 14 amino acids.